This T cell receptor beta chain is drawn from a study of cytomegalovirus exposure and HLA in healthy donors. Germline V gene sequence: CDR1 SGHNT, CDR2 YYREEE (reference sequence). CDR3 length: 12 amino acids. V dropped 0 bases and J dropped 6 bases, with 5 bases sitting between them. 13 Jbeta primers and 60 Vbeta primers were used for the PCR. TCRdb keeps only in-frame clones here, not all; method: immunoSEQ multiplex PCR. The table records about 140,000 clones, over 60% of them present only once. There are a few counts of this clone. The antigen is undetermined. Study-wide points: Some TCR beta chains (164 of them) were listed as cytomegalovirus-associated. Analysis performed later showed TCR beta chains linked to HLA being more clonally expanded than equally common others.

What was sequenced was PBMCs. The receptor was isolated from a man younger than 40 in good health and CMV-seronegative. The rearrangement links TRBV5-4 to TRBJ2-3; D is ambiguous. CDR3 nucleotide sequence: TGTGCCAGCAGCTTGGACGGGGATACGCAGTATTTT. Translating it yields CASSLDGDTQYF. The full variable domain, rest sourced from reference TRBV5-4 and TRBJ2-3, is ETGVTQSPTHLIKTRGQQVTLRCSSQSGHNTVSWYQQALGQGPQFIFQYYREEENGRGNFPPRFSGLQFPNYSSELNVNALELDDSALYLCASSLDGDTQYFGPGTRLTVL.